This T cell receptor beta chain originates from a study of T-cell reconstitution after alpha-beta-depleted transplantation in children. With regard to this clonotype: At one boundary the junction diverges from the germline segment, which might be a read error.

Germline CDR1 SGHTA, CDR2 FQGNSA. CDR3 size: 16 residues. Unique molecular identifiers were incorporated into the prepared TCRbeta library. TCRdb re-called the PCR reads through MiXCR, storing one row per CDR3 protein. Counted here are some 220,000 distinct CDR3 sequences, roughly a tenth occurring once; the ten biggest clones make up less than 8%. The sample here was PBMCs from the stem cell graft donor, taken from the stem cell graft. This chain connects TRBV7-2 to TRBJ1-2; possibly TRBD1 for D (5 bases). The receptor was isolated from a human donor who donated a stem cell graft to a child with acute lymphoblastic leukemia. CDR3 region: CASRLGDWNYNYGYTF. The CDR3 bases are TGTGCCAGCAGATTAGGGGACTGGAACTATAACTATGGCTACACCTTC.